What follows is one T cell receptor (beta chain) and its context. Its antigen is not identified. Losses at the gene ends were 5 bases for V and 1 base for J; bases not matched to a gene: 12. The CDR3 is 16 amino acids. Germline CDR1 SGHRS, CDR2 YFSETQ. This sample is drawn from a study of identical twins. Study outcomes and limitations: Alpha sequences out of frame and shared by twins had excess low generation probability.

Template switching, a step in the protocol, added a universal primer site, and cDNA carried unique molecular identifiers. In TCRdb, the 5' RACE reads were re-called with MiXCR into one record per CDR3 protein. The data hold some 730,000 distinct CDR3 sequences, with 15% to 20% observed a single time. This sample also belongs to another study, concerning T cells expressing NK-cell markers.

This sequence joins TRBV5-1 and TRBJ2-7, with TRBD1 matching 7 bases. The source is a young woman in good health. Material: PBMCs. For the CDR3, the DNA is TGCGCCAGCAGTCCGCACTCCCCGGGACAGTCCTACGAGCAGTACTTC. This gives the protein CASSPHSPGQSYEQYF.